The present entry profiles one TCR beta chain with its context. This CDR3 has 16 amino acids. Germline V gives CDR1 ENHRY, CDR2 SYGVKD. With 6 bases clipped from V and 4 bases from J, the junction kept 11 bases outside the gene matches. The sample belongs to a study of T cell responses to AZD1222 COVID-19 vaccine. TCRdb's table, derived via immunoSEQ multiplex PCR, lists solely in-frame clones and lacks some. Of about 100,000 clones listed, about 88% are singletons. Sequences were derived from peripheral blood, sampled on day 0 of AZD1222 vaccination. This sequence originates from an adult in good health. V gene TRBV10-3 combines with J gene TRBJ1-3; TRBD1 matches at 8 bases. The CDR3 protein is CAISLTGVEEGNTIYF. The CDR3 bases are TGTGCCATCAGCCTGACAGGGGTGGAAGAGGGAAACACCATATATTTT.